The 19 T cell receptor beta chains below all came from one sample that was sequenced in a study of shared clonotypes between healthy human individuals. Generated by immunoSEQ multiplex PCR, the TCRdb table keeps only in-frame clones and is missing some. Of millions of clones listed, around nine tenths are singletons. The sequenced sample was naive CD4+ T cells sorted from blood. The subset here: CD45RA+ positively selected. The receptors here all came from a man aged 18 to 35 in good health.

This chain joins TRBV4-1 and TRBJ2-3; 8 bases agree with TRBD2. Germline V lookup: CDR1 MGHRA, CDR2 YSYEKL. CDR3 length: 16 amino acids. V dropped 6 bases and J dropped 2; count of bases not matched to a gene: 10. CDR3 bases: TGCGCCAGCAGTCCGGGCGGGGGGCTTTCCACAGATACGCAGTATTTT. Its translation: CASSPGGGLSTDTQYF.

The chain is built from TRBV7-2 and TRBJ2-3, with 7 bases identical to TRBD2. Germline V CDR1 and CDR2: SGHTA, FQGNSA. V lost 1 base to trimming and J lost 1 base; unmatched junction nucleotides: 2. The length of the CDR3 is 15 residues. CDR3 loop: CASSLDSGGTDTQYF. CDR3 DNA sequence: TGTGCCAGCAGCTTAGACAGCGGGGGCACAGATACGCAGTATTTT.

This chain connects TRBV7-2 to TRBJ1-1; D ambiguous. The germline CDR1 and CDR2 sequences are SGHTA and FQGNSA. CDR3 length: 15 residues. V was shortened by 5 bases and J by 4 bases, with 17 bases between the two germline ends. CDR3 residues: CASSLGSGRSTEAFF. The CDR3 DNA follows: TGTGCCAGCAGCCTCGGGAGCGGGAGAAGCACTGAAGCTTTCTTT.

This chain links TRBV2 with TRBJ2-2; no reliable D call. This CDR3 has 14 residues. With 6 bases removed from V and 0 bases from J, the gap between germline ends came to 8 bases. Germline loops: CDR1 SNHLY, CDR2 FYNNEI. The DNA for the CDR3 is TGTGCCAGCAGGGTGGTCCCGAACACCGGGGAGCTGTTTTTT. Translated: CASRVVPNTGELFF.

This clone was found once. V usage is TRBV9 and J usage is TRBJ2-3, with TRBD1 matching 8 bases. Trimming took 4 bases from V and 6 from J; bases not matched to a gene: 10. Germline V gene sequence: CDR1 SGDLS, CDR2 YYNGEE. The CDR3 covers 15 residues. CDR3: CASSPQGASGDTQYF. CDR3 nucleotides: TGTGCCAGCAGCCCCCAGGGGGCCAGCGGGGATACGCAGTATTTT. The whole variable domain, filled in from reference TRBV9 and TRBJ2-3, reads DSGVTQTPKHLITATGQRVTLRCSPRSGDLSVYWYQQSLDQGLQFLIQYYNGEERAKGNILERFSAQQFPDLHSELNLSSLELGDSALYFCASSPQGASGDTQYFGPGTRLTVL.

The CDR3 is CASRGTGGGQPQHF. CDR3 nucleotide sequence: TGTGCCAGCAGGGGGACAGGGGGAGGGCAGCCCCAGCATTTT. The chain has TRBV6-1 and TRBJ1-5; 11 nucleotides agree with TRBD1. V was clipped by 6 bases and J by 7 bases; unmatched bases: 5. Germline assignment: CDR1 MNHNS and CDR2 SASEGT. CDR3 size: 14 residues.

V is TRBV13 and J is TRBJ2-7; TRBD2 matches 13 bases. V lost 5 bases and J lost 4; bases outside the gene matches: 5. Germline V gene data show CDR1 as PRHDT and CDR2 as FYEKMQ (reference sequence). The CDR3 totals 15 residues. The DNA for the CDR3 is TGTGCCAGCAGCGCAACTAGCGGGGGGGCTTACGAGCAGTACTTC. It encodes CASSATSGGAYEQYF.

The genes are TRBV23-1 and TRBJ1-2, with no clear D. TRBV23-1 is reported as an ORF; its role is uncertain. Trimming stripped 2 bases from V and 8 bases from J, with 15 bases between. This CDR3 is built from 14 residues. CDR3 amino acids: CASSQPQVPMGYTF. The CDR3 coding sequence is TGCGCCAGCAGTCAACCCCAGGTACCGATGGGCTACACCTTC.

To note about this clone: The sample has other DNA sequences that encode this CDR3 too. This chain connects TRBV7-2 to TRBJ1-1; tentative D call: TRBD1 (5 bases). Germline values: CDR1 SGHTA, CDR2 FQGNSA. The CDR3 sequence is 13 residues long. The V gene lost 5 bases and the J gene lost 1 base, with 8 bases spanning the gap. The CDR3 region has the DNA TGTGCCAGCAGCCTAGACAGGAACACTGAAGCTTTCTTT. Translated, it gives CASSLDRNTEAFF.

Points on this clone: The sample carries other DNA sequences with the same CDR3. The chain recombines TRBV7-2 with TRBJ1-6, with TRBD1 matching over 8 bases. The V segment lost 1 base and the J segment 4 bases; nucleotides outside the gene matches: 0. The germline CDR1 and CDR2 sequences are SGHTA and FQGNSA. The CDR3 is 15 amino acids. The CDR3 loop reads CASSLGQGYNSPLHF. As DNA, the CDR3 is TGTGCCAGCAGCTTAGGACAGGGGTATAATTCACCCCTCCACTTT.

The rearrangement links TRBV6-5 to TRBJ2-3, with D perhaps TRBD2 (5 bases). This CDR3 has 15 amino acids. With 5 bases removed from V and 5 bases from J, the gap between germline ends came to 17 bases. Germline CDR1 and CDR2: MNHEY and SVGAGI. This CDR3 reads CASSRAVGVGDTQYF. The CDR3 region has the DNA TGTGCCAGCAGTCGAGCGGTGGGAGTGGGAGATACGCAGTATTTT.

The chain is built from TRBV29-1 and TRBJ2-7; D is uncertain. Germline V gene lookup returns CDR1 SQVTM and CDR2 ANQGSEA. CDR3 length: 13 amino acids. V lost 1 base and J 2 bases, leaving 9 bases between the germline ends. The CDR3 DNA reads TGCAGCGTTGAAGTATTAGGGACCTACGAGCAGTACTTC. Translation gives CSVEVLGTYEQYF.

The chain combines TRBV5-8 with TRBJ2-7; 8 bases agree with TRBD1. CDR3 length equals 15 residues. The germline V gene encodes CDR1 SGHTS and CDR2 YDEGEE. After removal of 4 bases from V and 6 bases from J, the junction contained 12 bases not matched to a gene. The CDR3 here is CASSPIGQGKAEQYF. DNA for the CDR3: TGTGCCAGCAGCCCCATAGGACAGGGAAAGGCCGAGCAGTACTTC.

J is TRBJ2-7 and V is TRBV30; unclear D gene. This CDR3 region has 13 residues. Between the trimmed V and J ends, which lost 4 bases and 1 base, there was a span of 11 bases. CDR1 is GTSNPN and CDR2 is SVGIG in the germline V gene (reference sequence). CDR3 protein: CAWKSRDSYEQYF. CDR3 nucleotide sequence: TGTGCCTGGAAAAGTAGGGATTCCTACGAGCAGTACTTC.

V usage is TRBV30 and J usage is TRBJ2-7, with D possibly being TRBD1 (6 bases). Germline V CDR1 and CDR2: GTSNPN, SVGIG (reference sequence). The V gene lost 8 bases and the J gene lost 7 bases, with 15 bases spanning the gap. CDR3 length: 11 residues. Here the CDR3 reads CAGQRGLEQYF. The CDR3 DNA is TGTGCCGGTCAAAGGGGGTTAGAGCAGTACTTC.

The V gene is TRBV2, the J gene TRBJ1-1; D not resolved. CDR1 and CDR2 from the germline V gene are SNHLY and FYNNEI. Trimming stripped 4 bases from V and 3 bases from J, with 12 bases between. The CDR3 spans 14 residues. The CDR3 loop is CASSAITQDTEAFF. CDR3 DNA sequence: TGTGCCAGCAGTGCGATAACCCAAGACACTGAAGCTTTCTTT.

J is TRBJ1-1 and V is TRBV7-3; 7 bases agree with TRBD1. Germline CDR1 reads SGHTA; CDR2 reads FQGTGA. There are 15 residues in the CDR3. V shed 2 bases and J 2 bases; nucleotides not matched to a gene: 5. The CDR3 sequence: CASSLQGGTNTEAFF. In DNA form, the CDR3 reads TGTGCCAGCAGCTTACAGGGGGGGACTAACACTGAAGCTTTCTTT.

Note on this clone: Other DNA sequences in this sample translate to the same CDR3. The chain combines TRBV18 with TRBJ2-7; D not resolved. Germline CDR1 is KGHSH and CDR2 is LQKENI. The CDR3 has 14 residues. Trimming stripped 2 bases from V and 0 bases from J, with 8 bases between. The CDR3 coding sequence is TGTGCCAGCTCACCAGGCAGATACTCCTACGAGCAGTACTTC. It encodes CASSPGRYSYEQYF. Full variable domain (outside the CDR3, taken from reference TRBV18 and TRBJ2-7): NAGVMQNPRHLVRRRGQEARLRCSPMKGHSHVYWYRQLPEEGLKFMVYLQKENIIDESGMPKERFSAEFPKEGPSILRIQQVVRGDSAAYFCASSPGRYSYEQYFGPGTRLTVT.

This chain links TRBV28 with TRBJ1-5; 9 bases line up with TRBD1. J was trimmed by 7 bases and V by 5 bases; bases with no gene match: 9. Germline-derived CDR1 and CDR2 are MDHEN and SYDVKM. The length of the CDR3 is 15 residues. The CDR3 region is CASSRGGQGDQPQHF. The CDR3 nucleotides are TGTGCCAGCAGTCGGGGGGGACAGGGCGACCAGCCCCAGCATTTT.